A single T cell receptor (beta chain) is shown here with its context. The sample belongs to a study of blood T cell repertoires in COVID-19. Method: immunoSEQ multiplex PCR; TCRdb's copy keeps in-frame clones and lacks some. Of over 200,000 clones listed, approximately 85% are singletons. CDR1 and CDR2 from the germline V gene are SNHLY and FYNNEI. The CDR3 sequence is 14 residues long. Trimming stripped 5 bases from V and 2 bases from J, with 11 bases between. Sequenced: PBMCs or T cells enriched from blood (not recorded which). The receptor comes from a woman between 45 and 65 years old who had recovered from COVID-19. The rearrangement joins TRBV2 to TRBJ2-3, with D unclear. The CDR3 DNA reads as TGTGCCAGCAGTCGGCGGATTTCCACAGATACGCAGTATTTT. Translation gives CASSRRISTDTQYF.